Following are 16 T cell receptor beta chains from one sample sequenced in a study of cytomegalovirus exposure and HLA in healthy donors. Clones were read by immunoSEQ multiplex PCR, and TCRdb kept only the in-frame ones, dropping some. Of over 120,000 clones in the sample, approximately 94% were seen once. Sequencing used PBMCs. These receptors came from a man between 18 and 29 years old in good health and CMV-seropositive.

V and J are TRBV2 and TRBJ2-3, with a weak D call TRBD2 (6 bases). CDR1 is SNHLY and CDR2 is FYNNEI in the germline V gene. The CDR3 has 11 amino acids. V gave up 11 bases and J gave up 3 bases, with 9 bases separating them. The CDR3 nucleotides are TGTGCCGGGGAGGTTACAGATACGCAGTATTTT. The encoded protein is CAGEVTDTQYF.

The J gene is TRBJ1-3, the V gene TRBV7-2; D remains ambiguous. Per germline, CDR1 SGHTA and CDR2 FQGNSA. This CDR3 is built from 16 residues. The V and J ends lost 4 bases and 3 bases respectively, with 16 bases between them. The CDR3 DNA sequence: TGTGCCAGCAGCTCTACCCTCGGACTAGGTGGAAACACCATATATTTT. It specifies CASSSTLGLGGNTIYF.

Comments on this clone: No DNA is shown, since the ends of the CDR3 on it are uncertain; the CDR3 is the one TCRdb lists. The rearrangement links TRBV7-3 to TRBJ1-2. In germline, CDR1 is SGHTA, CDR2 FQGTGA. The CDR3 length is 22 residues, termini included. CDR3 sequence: CASSSTGGGLATPSVRGRGYTF.

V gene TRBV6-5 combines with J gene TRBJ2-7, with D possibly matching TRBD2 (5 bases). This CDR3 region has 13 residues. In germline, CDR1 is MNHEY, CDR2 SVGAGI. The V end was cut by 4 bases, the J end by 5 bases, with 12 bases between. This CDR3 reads CASSLTSIHEQYF. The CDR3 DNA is TGTGCCAGCAGTTTAACTAGTATCCACGAGCAGTACTTC.

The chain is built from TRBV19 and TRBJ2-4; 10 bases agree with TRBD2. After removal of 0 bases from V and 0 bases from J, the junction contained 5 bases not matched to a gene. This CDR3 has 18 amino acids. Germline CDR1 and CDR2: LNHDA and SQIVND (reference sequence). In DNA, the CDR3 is TGTGCCAGTAGTATAGAGGGTAGACTAGCGGGAGCCAAAAACATTCAGTACTTC. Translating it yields CASSIEGRLAGAKNIQYF.

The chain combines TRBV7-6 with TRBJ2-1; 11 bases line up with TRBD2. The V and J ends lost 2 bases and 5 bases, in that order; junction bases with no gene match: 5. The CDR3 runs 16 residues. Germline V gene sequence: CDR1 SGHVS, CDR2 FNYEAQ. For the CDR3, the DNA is TGTGCCAGCAGCTTACTAGCGGGAGGTAGGGACAATGAGCAGTTCTTC. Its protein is CASSLLAGGRDNEQFF.

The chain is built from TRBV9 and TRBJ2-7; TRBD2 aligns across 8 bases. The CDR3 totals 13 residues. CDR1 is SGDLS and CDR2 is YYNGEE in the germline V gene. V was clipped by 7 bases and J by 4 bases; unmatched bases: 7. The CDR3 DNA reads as TGTGCCAGCGGTGGGACTAGTATTTACGAGCAGTACTTC. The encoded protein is CASGGTSIYEQYF.

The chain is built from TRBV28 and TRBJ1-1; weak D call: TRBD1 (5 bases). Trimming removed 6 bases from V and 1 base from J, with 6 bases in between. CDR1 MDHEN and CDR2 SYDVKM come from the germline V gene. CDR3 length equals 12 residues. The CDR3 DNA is TGTGCCAGCAGCCAGGGGAACACTGAAGCTTTCTTT. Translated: CASSQGNTEAFF. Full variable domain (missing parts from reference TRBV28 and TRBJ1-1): DVKVTQSSRYLVKRTGEKVFLECVQDMDHENMFWYRQDPGLGLRLIYFSYDVKMKEKGDIPEGYSVSREKKERFSLILESASTNQTSMYLCASSQGNTEAFFGQGTRLTVV.

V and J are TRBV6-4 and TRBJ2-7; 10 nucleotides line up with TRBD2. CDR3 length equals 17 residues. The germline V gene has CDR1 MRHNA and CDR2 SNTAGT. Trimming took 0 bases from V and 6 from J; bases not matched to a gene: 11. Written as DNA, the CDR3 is TGTGCCAGCAGTGACTCGCCCTGCCTAGCGGGAGACGCCGAGCAGTACTTC. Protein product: CASSDSPCLAGDAEQYF.

The CDR3 DNA follows: TGTGCCAGCAGTCCCCGGACAGGGTTGTTTTCAGGCTACACCTTC. Amino acid sequence: CASSPRTGLFSGYTF. The chain joins TRBV28 to TRBJ1-2; 8 bases fit TRBD1. CDR3 size: 15 residues. The ends lost 5 bases at V and 8 bases at J; junction bases unmatched: 13. Per the germline V gene, CDR1 is MDHEN and CDR2 is SYDVKM.

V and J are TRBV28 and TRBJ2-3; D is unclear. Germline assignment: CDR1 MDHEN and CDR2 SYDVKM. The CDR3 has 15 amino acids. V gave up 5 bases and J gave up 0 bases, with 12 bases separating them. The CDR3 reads CASSQLRPSTDTQYF. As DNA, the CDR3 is TGTGCCAGCAGTCAACTTCGCCCGAGCACAGATACGCAGTATTTT.

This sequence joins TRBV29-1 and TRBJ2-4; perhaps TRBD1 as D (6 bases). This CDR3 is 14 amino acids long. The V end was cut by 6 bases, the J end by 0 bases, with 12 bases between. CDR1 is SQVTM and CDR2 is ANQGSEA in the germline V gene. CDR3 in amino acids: CSVGADQAKNIQYF. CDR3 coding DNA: TGCAGCGTGGGGGCGGACCAAGCCAAAAACATTCAGTACTTC.

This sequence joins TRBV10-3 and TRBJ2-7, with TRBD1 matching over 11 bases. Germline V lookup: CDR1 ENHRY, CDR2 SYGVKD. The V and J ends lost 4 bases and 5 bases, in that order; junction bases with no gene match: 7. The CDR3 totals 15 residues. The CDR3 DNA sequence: TGTGCCATCAGTGGTGGGACAGGGGGGCCCAACGAGCAGTACTTC. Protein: CAISGGTGGPNEQYF.

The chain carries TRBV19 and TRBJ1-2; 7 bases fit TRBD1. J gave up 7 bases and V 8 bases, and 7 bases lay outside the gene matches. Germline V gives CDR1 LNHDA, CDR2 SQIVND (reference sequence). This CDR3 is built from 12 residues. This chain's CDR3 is CASGDREIGYTF. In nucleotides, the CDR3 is TGTGCCAGTGGAGACAGGGAGATTGGCTACACCTTC. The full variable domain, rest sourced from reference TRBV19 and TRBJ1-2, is DGGITQSPKYLFRKEGQNVTLSCEQNLNHDAMYWYRQDPGQGLRLIYYSQIVNDFQKGDIAEGYSVSREKKESFPLTVTSAQKNPTAFYLCASGDREIGYTFGSGTRLTVV.

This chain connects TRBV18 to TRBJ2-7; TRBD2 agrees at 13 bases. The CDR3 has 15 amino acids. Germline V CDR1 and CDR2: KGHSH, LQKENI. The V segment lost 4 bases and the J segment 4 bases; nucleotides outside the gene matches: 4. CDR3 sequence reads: CASSLGTSGVYEQYF. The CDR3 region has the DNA TGTGCCAGCTCACTAGGGACTAGCGGGGTTTACGAGCAGTACTTC.

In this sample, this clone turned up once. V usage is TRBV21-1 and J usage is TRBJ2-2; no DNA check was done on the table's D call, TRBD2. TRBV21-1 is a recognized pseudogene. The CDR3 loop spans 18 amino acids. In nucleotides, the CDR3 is TGTGCCAGCAGCAATAGTTTATGCGTAAGCGGGTTTGCCGGGGAGCTGTTTTTT. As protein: CASSNSLCVSGFAGELFF.